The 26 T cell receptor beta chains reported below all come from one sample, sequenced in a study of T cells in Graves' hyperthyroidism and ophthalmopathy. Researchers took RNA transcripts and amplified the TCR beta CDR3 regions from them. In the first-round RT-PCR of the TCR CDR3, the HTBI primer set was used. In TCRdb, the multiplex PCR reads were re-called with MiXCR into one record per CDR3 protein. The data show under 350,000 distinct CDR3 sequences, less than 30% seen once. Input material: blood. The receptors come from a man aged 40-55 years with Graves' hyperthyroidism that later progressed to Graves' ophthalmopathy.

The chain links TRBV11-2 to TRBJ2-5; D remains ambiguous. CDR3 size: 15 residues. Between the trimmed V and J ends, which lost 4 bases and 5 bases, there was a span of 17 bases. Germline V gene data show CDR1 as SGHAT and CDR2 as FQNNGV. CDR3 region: CASSSGQSNLETQYF. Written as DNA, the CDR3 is TGTGCCAGCAGCTCGGGTCAGTCAAATCTGGAGACCCAGTACTTC.

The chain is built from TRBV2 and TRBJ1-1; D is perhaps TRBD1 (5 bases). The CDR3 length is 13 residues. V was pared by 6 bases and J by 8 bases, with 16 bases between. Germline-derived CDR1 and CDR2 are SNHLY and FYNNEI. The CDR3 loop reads CASSPEGAREAFF. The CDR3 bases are TGTGCCAGCAGCCCCGAAGGGGCTCGCGAAGCTTTCTTT.

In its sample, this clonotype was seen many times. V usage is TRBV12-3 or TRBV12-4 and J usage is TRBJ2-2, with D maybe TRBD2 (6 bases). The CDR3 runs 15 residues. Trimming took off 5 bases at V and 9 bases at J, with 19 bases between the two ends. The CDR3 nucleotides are TGTGCCAGCAGTCCAACCTCAGGAGGGTGGTGGGAGCTGTTTTTT. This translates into CASSPTSGGWWELFF.

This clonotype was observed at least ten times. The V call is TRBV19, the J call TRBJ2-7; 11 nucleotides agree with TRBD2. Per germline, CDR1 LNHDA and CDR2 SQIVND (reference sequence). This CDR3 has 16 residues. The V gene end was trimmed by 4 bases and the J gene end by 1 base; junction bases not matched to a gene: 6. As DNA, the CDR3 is TGTGCCAGTAGTACTAGACTAGCGGGAATGTCCTACGAGCAGTACTTC. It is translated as CASSTRLAGMSYEQYF.

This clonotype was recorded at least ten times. CDR3 residues: CASSEPGAGEQYF. The CDR3 DNA follows: TGTGCCAGCAGTGAGCCAGGGGCGGGGGAGCAGTACTTC. The chain recombines TRBV7-9 with TRBJ2-7, with D perhaps given as TRBD1 or TRBD2 (6 bases each). The V gene's germline CDR1 is SEHNR and CDR2 FQNEAQ (reference sequence). The CDR3 runs 13 residues. V lost 6 bases and J 7 bases, leaving 16 bases between the germline ends.

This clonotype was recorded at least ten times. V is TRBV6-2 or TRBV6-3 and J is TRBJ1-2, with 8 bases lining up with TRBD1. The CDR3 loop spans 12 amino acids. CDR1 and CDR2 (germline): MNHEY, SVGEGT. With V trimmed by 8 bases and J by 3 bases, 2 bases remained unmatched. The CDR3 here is CASQTGDYGYTF. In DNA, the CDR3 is TGTGCCAGCCAGACAGGGGACTATGGCTACACCTTC.

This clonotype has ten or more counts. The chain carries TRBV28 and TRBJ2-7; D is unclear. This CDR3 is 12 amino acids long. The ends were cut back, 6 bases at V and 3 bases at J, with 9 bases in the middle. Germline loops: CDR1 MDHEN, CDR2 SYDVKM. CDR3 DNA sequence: TGTGCCAGCAGCCCCTTTTTCTACGAGCAGTACTTC. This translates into CASSPFFYEQYF.

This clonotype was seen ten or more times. Here the CDR3 reads CASSQTGADQPQHF. DNA for the CDR3: TGTGCCAGCAGCCAAACAGGGGCGGATCAGCCCCAGCATTTT. The genes are TRBV12-3 or TRBV12-4 and TRBJ1-5, with TRBD1 identical over 7 bases. V dropped 6 bases and J dropped 5; count of bases not matched to a gene: 7. The CDR3 consists of 14 residues.

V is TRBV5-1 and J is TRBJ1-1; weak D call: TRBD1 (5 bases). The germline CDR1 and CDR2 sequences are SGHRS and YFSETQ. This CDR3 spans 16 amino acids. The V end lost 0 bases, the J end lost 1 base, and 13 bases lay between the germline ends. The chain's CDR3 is CASSLVVGVGNTEAFF. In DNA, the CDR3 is TGCGCCAGCAGCTTGGTGGTGGGGGTCGGGAACACTGAAGCTTTCTTT.

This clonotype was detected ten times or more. CDR3 protein: CASSPPGSNQPQHF. The DNA of the CDR3 is TGTGCCAGTAGTCCGCCGGGTAGCAATCAGCCCCAGCATTTT. The chain combines TRBV19 with TRBJ1-5; D remains unclear. Germline CDR1 LNHDA, CDR2 SQIVND (reference sequence). The CDR3 sequence is 14 residues long. The ends were cut back, 5 bases at V and 0 bases at J, with 8 bases in the middle.

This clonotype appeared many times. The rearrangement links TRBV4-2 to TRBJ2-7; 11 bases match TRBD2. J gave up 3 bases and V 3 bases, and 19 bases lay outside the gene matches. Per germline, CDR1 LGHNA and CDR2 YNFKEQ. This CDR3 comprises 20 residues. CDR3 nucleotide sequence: TGTGCCAGCAGCCATCACACAGGGCATTTTGCTAGCGGGAGGTTCTACGAGCAGTACTTC. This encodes CASSHHTGHFASGRFYEQYF.

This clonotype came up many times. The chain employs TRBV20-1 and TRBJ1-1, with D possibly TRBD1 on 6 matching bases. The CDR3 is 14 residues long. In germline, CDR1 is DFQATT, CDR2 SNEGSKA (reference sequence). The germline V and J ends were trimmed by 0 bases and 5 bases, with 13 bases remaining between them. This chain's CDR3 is CSARENRAVTEAFF. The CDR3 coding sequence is TGCAGTGCTAGAGAGAACAGGGCTGTAACTGAAGCTTTCTTT.

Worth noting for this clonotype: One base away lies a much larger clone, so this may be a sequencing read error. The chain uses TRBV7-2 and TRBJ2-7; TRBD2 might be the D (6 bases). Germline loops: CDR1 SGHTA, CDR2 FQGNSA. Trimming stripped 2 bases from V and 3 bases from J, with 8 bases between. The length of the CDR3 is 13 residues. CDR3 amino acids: CASSLISGYEQYF. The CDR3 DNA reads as TGTGCCAGCAGCTTAATTAGCGGCTACGAGCAGTACTTC. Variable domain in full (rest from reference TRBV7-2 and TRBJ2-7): GAGVSQSPSNKVTEKGKDVELRCDPISGHTALYWYRQSLGQGLEFLIYFQGNSAPDKSGLPSDRFSAERTGGSVSTLTIQRTQQEDSAVYLCASSLISGYEQYFGPGTRLTVT.

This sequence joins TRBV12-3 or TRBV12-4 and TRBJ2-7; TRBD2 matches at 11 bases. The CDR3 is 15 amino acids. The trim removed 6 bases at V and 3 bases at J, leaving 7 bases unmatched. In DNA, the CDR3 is TGTGCCAGCAGCCGCGGACTAGCGGGTTACTACGAGCAGTACTTC. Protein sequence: CASSRGLAGYYEQYF.

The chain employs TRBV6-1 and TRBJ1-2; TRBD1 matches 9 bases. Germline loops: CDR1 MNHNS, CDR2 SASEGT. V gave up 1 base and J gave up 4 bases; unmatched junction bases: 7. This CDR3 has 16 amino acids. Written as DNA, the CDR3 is TGTGCCAGCAGTGAAGAGCCGGGACAGGGACGCTATGGCTACACCTTC. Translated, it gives CASSEEPGQGRYGYTF.

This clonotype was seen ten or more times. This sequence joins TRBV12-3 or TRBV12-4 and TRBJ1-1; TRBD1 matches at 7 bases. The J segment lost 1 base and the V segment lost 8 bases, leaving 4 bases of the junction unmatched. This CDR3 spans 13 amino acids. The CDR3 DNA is TGTGCCAGCGGCCGGGACAGGAACACTGAAGCTTTCTTT. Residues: CASGRDRNTEAFF.

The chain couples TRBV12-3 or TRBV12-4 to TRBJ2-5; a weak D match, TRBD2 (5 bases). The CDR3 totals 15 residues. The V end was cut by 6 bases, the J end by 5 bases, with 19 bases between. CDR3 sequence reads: CASRSSGNLVETQYF. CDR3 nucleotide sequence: TGTGCCAGCAGATCTTCCGGGAACCTAGTGGAGACCCAGTACTTC.

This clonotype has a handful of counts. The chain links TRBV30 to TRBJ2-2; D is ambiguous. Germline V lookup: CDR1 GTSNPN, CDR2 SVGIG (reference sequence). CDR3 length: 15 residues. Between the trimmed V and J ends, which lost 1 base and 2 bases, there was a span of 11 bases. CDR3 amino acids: CAWSARPPNTGELFF. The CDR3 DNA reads TGTGCCTGGAGTGCACGCCCTCCTAACACCGGGGAGCTGTTTTTT. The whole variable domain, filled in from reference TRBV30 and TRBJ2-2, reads SQTIHQWPATLVQPVGSPLSLECTVEGTSNPNLYWYRQAAGRGLQLLFYSVGIGQISSEVPQNLSASRPQDRQFILSSKKLLLSDSGFYLCAWSARPPNTGELFFGEGSRLTVL.

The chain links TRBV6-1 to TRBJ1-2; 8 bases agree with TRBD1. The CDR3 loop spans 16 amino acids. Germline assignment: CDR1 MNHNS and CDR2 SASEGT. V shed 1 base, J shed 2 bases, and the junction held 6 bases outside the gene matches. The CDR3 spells CASSEGRTGPNYGYTF. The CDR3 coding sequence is TGTGCCAGCAGTGAAGGTCGGACAGGGCCGAACTATGGCTACACCTTC.

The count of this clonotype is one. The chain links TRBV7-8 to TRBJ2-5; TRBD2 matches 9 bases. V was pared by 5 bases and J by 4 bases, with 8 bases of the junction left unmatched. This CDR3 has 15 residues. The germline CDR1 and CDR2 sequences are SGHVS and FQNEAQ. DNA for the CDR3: TGTGCCAGCAGCGGCTCCGGGACTAGCCGAGAGACCCAGTACTTC. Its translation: CASSGSGTSRETQYF.

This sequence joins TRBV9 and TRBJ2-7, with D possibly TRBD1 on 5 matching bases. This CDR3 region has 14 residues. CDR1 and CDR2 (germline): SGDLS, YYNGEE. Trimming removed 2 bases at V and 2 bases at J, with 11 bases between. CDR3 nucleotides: TGTGCCAGCAGCGTGCAGGGCCCACCCTACGAGCAGTACTTC. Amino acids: CASSVQGPPYEQYF.

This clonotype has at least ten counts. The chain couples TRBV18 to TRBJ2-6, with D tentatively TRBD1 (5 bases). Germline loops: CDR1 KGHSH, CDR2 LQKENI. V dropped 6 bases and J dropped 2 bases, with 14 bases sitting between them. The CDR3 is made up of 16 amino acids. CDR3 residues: CASSPITGAGANVLTF. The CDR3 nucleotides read TGTGCCAGCTCCCCCATCACAGGCGCTGGGGCCAACGTCCTGACTTTC.

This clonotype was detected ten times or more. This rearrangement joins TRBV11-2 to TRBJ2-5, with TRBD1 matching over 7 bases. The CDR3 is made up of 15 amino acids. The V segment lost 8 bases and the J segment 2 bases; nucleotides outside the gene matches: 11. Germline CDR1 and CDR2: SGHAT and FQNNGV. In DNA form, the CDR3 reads TGTGCCAGCGCCGCACCGACAGGGCGGCAAGAGACCCAGTACTTC. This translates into CASAAPTGRQETQYF.

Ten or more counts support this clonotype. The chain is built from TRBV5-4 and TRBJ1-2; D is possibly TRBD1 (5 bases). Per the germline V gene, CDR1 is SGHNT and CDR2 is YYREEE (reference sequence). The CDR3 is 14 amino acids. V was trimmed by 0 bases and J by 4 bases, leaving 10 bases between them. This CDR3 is CASSLGRVGYGYTF. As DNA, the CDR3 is TGTGCCAGCAGCTTGGGCAGGGTCGGCTATGGCTACACCTTC.

The CDR3 loop is CASSRGGGQGSEAFF. CDR3 coding DNA: TGTGCCAGCAGTAGGGGGGGAGGACAGGGCTCTGAAGCTTTCTTT. This chain uses TRBV6-1 with TRBJ1-1; 8 bases map to TRBD1. CDR1 and CDR2 from the germline V gene are MNHNS and SASEGT. The V and J ends lost 5 bases and 6 bases, in that order; junction bases with no gene match: 11. The CDR3 runs to 15 residues.

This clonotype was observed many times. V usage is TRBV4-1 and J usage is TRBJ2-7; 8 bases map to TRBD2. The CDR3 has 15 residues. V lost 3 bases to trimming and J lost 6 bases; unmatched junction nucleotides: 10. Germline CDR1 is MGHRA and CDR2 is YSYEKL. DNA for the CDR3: TGCGCCAGCAGCCAGCATACCAGCGGGAGCGTCGAGCAGTACTTC. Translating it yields CASSQHTSGSVEQYF.